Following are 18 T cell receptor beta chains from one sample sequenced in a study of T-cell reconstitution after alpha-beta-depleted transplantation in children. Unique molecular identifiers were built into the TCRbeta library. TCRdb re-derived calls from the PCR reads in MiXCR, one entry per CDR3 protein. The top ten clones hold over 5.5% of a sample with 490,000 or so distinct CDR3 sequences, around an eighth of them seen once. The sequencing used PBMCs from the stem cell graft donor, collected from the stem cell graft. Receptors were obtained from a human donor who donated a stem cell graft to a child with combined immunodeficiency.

The CDR3 sequence is CASTTSGYSTDTQYF. In DNA, the CDR3 is TGTGCCAGCACTACATCGGGGTACAGCACAGATACGCAGTATTTT. This chain joins TRBV6-2 or TRBV6-3 and TRBJ2-3, with TRBD2 as a possible D gene (5 bases). This CDR3 has 15 amino acids. Germline CDR1 is MNHEY and CDR2 is SVGEGT. Trimming cost V 7 bases and J 0 bases, with 14 bases left between them.

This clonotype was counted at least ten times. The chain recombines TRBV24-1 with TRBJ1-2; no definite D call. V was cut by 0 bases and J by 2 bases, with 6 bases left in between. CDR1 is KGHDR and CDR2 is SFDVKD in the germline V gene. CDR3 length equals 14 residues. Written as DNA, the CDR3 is TGTGCCACCAGTGATTTGGAGGGCAACTATGGCTACACCTTC. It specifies CATSDLEGNYGYTF.

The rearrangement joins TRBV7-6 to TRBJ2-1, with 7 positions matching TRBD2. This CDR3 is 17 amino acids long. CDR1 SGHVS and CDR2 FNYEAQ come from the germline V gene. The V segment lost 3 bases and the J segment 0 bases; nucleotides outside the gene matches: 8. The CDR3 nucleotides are TGTGCCAGCAGCTTCCATGGGGGGGGTGGCTCCTACAATGAGCAGTTCTTC. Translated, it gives CASSFHGGGGSYNEQFF.

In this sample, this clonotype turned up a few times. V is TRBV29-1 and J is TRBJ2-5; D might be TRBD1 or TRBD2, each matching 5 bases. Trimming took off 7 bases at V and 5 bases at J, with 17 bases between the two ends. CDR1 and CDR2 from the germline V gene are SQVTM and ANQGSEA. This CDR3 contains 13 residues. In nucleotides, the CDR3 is TGCAGCGGAGGGGACCTATCGGAGGAGACCCAGTACTTC. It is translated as CSGGDLSEETQYF.

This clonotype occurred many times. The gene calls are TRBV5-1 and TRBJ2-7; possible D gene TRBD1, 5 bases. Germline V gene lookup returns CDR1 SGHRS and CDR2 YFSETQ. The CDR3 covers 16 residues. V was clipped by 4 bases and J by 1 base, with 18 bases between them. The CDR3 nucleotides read TGCGCCAGCAGCCCACAGGAGACAAGATTATCCTACGAGCAGTACTTC. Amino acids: CASSPQETRLSYEQYF.

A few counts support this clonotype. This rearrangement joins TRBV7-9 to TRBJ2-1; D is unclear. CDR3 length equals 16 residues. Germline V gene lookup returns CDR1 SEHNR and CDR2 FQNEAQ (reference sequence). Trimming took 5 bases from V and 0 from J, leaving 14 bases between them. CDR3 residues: CASSPPYQSSYNEQFF. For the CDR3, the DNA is TGTGCCAGCAGCCCCCCCTACCAGAGCTCCTACAATGAGCAGTTCTTC.

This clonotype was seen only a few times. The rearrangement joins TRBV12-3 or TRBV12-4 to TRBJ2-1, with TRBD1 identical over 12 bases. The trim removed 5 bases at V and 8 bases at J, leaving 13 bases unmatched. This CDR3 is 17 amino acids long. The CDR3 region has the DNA TGTGCCAGCAGTGGACTGGGGGGGACAGGGGGCAGGGATGAGCAGTTCTTC. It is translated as CASSGLGGTGGRDEQFF.

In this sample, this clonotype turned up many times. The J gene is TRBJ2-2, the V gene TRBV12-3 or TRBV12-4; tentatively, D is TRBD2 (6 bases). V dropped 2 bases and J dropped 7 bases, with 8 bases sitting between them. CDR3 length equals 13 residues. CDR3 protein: CASSLRESGELFF. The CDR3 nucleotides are TGTGCCAGCAGTTTACGGGAGAGCGGGGAGCTGTTTTTT.

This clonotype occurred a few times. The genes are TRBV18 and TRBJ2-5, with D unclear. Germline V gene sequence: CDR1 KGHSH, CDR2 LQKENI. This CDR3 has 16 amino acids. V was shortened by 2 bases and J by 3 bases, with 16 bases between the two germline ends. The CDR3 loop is CASSPGNFTEKETQYF. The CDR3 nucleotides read TGTGCCAGCTCACCAGGGAATTTCACGGAGAAAGAGACCCAGTACTTC.

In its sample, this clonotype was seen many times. The chain's CDR3 is CASSHGLAGRETQYF. The CDR3 DNA reads as TGTGCCAGCAGTCATGGACTAGCGGGAAGGGAGACCCAGTACTTC. This chain connects TRBV9 to TRBJ2-5; the match to TRBD2 covers 12 bases. Trimming at V came to 5 bases and at J to 5 bases, leaving 7 bases not matched to a gene. This CDR3 is 15 amino acids long. Germline V gene sequence: CDR1 SGDLS, CDR2 YYNGEE.

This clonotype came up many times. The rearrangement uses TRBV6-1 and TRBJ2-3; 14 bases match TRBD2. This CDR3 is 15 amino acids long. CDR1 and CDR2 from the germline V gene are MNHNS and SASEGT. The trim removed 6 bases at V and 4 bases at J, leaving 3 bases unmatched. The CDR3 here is CASSMTSGGADTQYF. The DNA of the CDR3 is TGTGCCAGCAGCATGACTAGCGGGGGGGCAGATACGCAGTATTTT.

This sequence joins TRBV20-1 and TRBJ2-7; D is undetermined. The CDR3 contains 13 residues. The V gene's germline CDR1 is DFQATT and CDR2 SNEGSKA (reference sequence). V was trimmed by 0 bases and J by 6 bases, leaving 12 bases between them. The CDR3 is CSARERYPLEQYF. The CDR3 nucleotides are TGCAGTGCTAGAGAACGGTACCCCCTCGAGCAGTACTTC.

CDR3 coding DNA: TGTGCCAGCCAAATGGGGATTCTAGCGGCGCTCAGGGGGCAGTATTTT. Translated, it gives CASQMGILAALRGQYF. The rearrangement links TRBV13 to TRBJ2-3; a weak D match, TRBD2 (7 bases). V was clipped by 8 bases and J by 11 bases, with 29 bases between them. Germline lookup yields CDR1 PRHDT and CDR2 FYEKMQ (reference sequence). The CDR3 sequence is 16 residues long.

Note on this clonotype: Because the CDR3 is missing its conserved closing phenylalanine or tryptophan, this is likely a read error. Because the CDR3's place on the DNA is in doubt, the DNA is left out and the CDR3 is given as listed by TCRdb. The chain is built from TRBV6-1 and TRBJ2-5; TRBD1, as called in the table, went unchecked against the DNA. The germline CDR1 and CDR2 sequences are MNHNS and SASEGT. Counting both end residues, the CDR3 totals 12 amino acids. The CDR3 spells CASSEWKGGQGL.

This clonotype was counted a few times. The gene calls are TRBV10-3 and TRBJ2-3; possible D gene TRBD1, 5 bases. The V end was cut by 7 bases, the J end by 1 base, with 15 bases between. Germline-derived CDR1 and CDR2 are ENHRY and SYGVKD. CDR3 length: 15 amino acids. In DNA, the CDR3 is TGTGCCATCAACCAAGACAGCCTAGGCACAGATACGCAGTATTTT. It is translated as CAINQDSLGTDTQYF.

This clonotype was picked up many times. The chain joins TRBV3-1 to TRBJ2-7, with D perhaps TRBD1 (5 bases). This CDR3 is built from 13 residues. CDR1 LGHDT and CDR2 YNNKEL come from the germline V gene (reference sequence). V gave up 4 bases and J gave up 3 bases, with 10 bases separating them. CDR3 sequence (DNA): TGTGCCAGCAGCCTCGACAGCAACTACGAGCAGTACTTC. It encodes CASSLDSNYEQYF.

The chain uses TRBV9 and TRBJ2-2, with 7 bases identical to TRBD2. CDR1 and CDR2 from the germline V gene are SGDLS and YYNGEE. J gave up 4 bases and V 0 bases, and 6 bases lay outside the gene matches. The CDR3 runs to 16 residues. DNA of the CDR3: TGTGCCAGCAGCGTAGGTTCACGCGGGAGCACCGGGGAGCTGTTTTTT. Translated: CASSVGSRGSTGELFF.

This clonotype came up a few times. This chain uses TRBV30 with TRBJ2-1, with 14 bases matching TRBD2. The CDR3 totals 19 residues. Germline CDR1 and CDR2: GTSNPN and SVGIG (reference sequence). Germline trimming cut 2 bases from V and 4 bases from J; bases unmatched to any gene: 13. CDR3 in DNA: TGTGCCTGGAGTCCCCGGGGACTAGCGGGAGTTAACCCATACAATGAGCAGTTCTTC. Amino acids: CAWSPRGLAGVNPYNEQFF.